A single sample gave rise to the 2 T cell receptor beta chains below, sequenced in a study of T-cell reconstitution after alpha-beta-depleted transplantation in children. TCRbeta library preparation incorporated unique molecular identifiers. TCRdb called the PCR reads again in MiXCR, with one record for every CDR3 protein. The repertoire has under 750,000 distinct CDR3 sequences, about 23% of them found once; the top ten carry approximately 14%. This specimen was PBMCs, mostly from graft donor cells, taken 360 days after TCRalphabeta/CD19-depleted stem cell transplant. These receptors came from a boy younger than two who had a stem cell transplant for acute myeloid leukemia, so the T cells may come from the graft donor.

There are a few counts of this clonotype. The genes are TRBV3-1 and TRBJ1-5, with D unresolved. CDR1 LGHDT and CDR2 YNNKEL come from the germline V gene (reference sequence). V was clipped by 0 bases and J by 5 bases, with 11 bases between them. This CDR3 region has 15 residues. CDR3 sequence (DNA): TGTGCCAGCAGCCAAGATAAGGCCCTTGATCAGCCCCAGCATTTT. Amino acid sequence: CASSQDKALDQPQHF.

A few counts support this clonotype. The chain employs TRBV4-3 and TRBJ2-3, with D unresolved. The CDR3 is made up of 16 amino acids. Germline V gene data show CDR1 as LGHNA and CDR2 as YSLEER. Trimming took 1 base from V and 1 from J, leaving 12 bases between them. Here the CDR3 DNA reads TGCGCCAGCAGCCAAGTTTTTCGGGCGGGCACAGATACGCAGTATTTT. This encodes CASSQVFRAGTDTQYF.